This TCR beta chain stems from a study of blood T cell repertoires in COVID-19. Profiled with immunoSEQ multiplex PCR; TCRdb holds only in-frame clones, not every one. Of 300,000 to 400,000 clones in the sample, over 75% are singletons; the top ten hold about 4.7%. The germline V gene encodes CDR1 SGHRS and CDR2 YFSETQ. V was trimmed by 2 bases and J by 3 bases, leaving 14 bases between them. The CDR3 spans 16 residues. This sequence originates from a man aged 25 to 45 who had recovered from COVID-19. The source material was PBMCs or T cells enriched from blood (not recorded which). The chain is built from TRBV5-1 and TRBJ2-2; D might be TRBD2 (6 bases). The CDR3 loop is CASSFNPTGDTGELFF. CDR3 coding DNA: TGCGCCAGCAGCTTTAACCCCACGGGAGACACCGGGGAGCTGTTTTTT.